The rows below give T cell receptor beta chains drawn from one sample of a study of cytomegalovirus exposure and HLA in healthy donors. TCRdb keeps only in-frame clones here, not all; method: immunoSEQ multiplex PCR. The sample has around 140,000 clones; roughly 78% are singletons. The sequenced sample was PBMCs. The receptors come from a female donor in good health and CMV-seronegative. The CDR3 runs from the conserved cysteine through the conserved F or W. Each record gives: J gene, D gene, clone size, V gene, CDR3 DNA, CDR3 protein. D genes are given only for firm matches. For some rows the clone size is stated as once, few or many, or as a class when expanded; others skip it.

j_gene: TRBJ1-1; d_gene: NA; abundance: NA; v_gene: TRBV5-1; CDR3nt: TGCGCCAGCAGCTTGCGGTTGGGAGTGAACACTGAAGCTTTCTTT; CDR3aa: CASSLRLGVNTEAFF
j_gene: TRBJ2-4; d_gene: NA; abundance: NA; v_gene: TRBV7-2; CDR3nt: TGTGCCAGCAGCTTAGTGAGATTAGGAGATTCAGCCAAAAACATTCAGTACTTC; CDR3aa: CASSLVRLGDSAKNIQYF
j_gene: TRBJ2-7; d_gene: NA; abundance: NA; v_gene: TRBV4-1; CDR3nt: TGCGCCAGCAGCCAAGATCAAGGGGATATCTACGAGCAGTACTTC; CDR3aa: CASSQDQGDIYEQYF
j_gene: TRBJ2-7; d_gene: TRBD2; abundance: NA; v_gene: TRBV5-1; CDR3nt: TGCGCCAGCAGCTCTGGGACTAGCGGGATCTCCTACGAGCAGTACTTC; CDR3aa: CASSSGTSGISYEQYF
j_gene: TRBJ1-2; d_gene: TRBD1; abundance: NA; v_gene: TRBV30; CDR3nt: TGTGCCTGGAGAGGGGACAGGGAATTTCACCCCTTC; CDR3aa: CAWRGDREFHPF
j_gene: TRBJ1-3; d_gene: TRBD1; abundance: NA; v_gene: TRBV5-1; CDR3nt: TGCGCCAGCAGCTTGGGGACAGGTTATGATAACACCATATATTTT; CDR3aa: CASSLGTGYDNTIYF
j_gene: TRBJ2-5; d_gene: NA; abundance: NA; v_gene: TRBV30; CDR3nt: TGTGCCTGGACGGGCAGGGACCAAGAGACCCAGTACTTC; CDR3aa: CAWTGRDQETQYF
j_gene: TRBJ2-7; d_gene: TRBD1; abundance: NA; v_gene: TRBV29-1; CDR3nt: TGCAGCGTGAGTGGGGGACAGGGAAATTATGGGGAGCAGTACTTC; CDR3aa: CSVSGGQGNYGEQYF
j_gene: TRBJ1-6; d_gene: NA; abundance: once; v_gene: TRBV28; CDR3nt: TGTGCCAGCAGTTTAACCATCGGACCGGGGTCTGGCAATTCACCCCTCCACTTT; CDR3aa: CASSLTIGPGSGNSPLHF
j_gene: TRBJ2-2; d_gene: NA; abundance: NA; v_gene: TRBV28; CDR3nt: TGTGCCAGCAGTTCCCCAGGGTATCCGGGGGAGCTGTTTTTT; CDR3aa: CASSSPGYPGELFF
j_gene: TRBJ2-1; d_gene: NA; abundance: NA; v_gene: TRBV6-5; CDR3nt: TGTGCCAGCAGATTAGCGGCTCCCTACAATGAGCAGTTCTTC; CDR3aa: CASRLAAPYNEQFF
j_gene: TRBJ2-1; d_gene: TRBD2; abundance: NA; v_gene: TRBV28; CDR3nt: TGTGCCAGCAGTGGTAGCGGGGGGGCGCGGAATGAGCAGTTCTTC; CDR3aa: CASSGSGGARNEQFF
j_gene: TRBJ1-1; d_gene: NA; abundance: NA; v_gene: TRBV6-5; CDR3nt: TGTGCCAGCAGTTACGCGGGGATCCCTGAAGCTTTCTTT; CDR3aa: CASSYAGIPEAFF
j_gene: TRBJ2-1; d_gene: TRBD2; abundance: NA; v_gene: TRBV27; CDR3nt: TGTGCCAGCAGTTTAGCGGGGGGGACGGAGCAGTTCTTC; CDR3aa: CASSLAGGTEQFF
j_gene: TRBJ1-2; d_gene: TRBD1; abundance: NA; v_gene: TRBV5-1; CDR3nt: TGCGCCAGCAGCTTGGAACAGGGGAACTATGGCTACACCTTC; CDR3aa: CASSLEQGNYGYTF
j_gene: TRBJ2-5; d_gene: TRBD2; abundance: NA; v_gene: TRBV28; CDR3nt: TGTGCCAGCCAGCAAACGGGGGGGACCCAGTACTTC; CDR3aa: CASQQTGGTQYF
j_gene: TRBJ1-1; d_gene: NA; abundance: NA; v_gene: TRBV5-4; CDR3nt: TGTGCCAGCAGCTTGTTTGGGACAGAAGCTTTCTTT; CDR3aa: CASSLFGTEAFF
j_gene: TRBJ1-1; d_gene: TRBD1; abundance: NA; v_gene: TRBV5-1; CDR3nt: TGCGCCAGCAGCCTAGGACAGGGGGCGCGTAGAACTGAAGCTTTCTTT; CDR3aa: CASSLGQGARRTEAFF
j_gene: TRBJ2-5; d_gene: TRBD1; abundance: NA; v_gene: TRBV19; CDR3nt: TGTGCCAGTAGTATAGTAGGGGGCAGGGGATATTTCCAAGAGACCCAGTACTTC; CDR3aa: CASSIVGGRGYFQETQYF
j_gene: TRBJ1-5; d_gene: NA; abundance: NA; v_gene: TRBV28; CDR3nt: TGTGCCAGCAGTTTGGTCGTGCAGAATCAGCCCCAGCATTTT; CDR3aa: CASSLVVQNQPQHF
j_gene: TRBJ1-6; d_gene: TRBD1; abundance: NA; v_gene: TRBV14; CDR3nt: TGTGCCAGCAGCCTATCGGGACAGAATAATTCACCCCTCCACTTT; CDR3aa: CASSLSGQNNSPLHF
j_gene: TRBJ1-1; d_gene: NA; abundance: NA; v_gene: TRBV4-1; CDR3nt: TGCGCCAGCAGCCAAGTTGTAGCTCCGAGGAACACTGAAGCTTTCTTT; CDR3aa: CASSQVVAPRNTEAFF
j_gene: TRBJ1-2; d_gene: TRBD1; abundance: NA; v_gene: TRBV29-1; CDR3nt: TGCAGCGTTGCCCGACAGGGAGAGAACTATGGCTACACCTTC; CDR3aa: CSVARQGENYGYTF
j_gene: TRBJ1-1; d_gene: NA; abundance: NA; v_gene: TRBV7-9; CDR3nt: TGTTCCAGCAGCCCCGGGACATCGAACACTGAAGCTTTCTTT; CDR3aa: CSSSPGTSNTEAFF
j_gene: TRBJ1-4; d_gene: TRBD1; abundance: NA; v_gene: TRBV4-3; CDR3nt: TGCGCCAGCAGCCAAGATAGGGGGCCGGGAAAACTGTTTTTT; CDR3aa: CASSQDRGPGKLFF
j_gene: TRBJ1-4; d_gene: NA; abundance: NA; v_gene: TRBV4-2; CDR3nt: TGTGCCAGCAGCCACTTCAGGGGAGTGGACGAAAAACTGTTTTTT; CDR3aa: CASSHFRGVDEKLFF
j_gene: TRBJ1-1; d_gene: NA; abundance: NA; v_gene: TRBV4-3; CDR3nt: TGCGCCAGCAGCCAAGATGTTGCAGGGAGGACTGAAGCTTTCTTT; CDR3aa: CASSQDVAGRTEAFF
j_gene: TRBJ2-7; d_gene: TRBD1; abundance: NA; v_gene: TRBV4-3; CDR3nt: TGCGCCAGCAGCCAAGGAGACAGGGGATCCTACGAGCAGTACTTC; CDR3aa: CASSQGDRGSYEQYF
j_gene: TRBJ2-2; d_gene: NA; abundance: NA; v_gene: TRBV7-2; CDR3nt: TGTGCCAGCAGCTTAGTGGGTGGCAGGGGCTTCACCGGGGAGCTGTTTTTT; CDR3aa: CASSLVGGRGFTGELFF
j_gene: TRBJ2-5; d_gene: NA; abundance: NA; v_gene: TRBV11-2; CDR3nt: TGTGCCAGCAGCTTAGTGGGGCGGGGAGAGACCCAGTACTTC; CDR3aa: CASSLVGRGETQYF
j_gene: TRBJ1-3; d_gene: TRBD1; abundance: NA; v_gene: TRBV30; CDR3nt: TGTGCCTGCTACCGGGACAGCTCTGGAAACACCATATATTTT; CDR3aa: CACYRDSSGNTIYF
j_gene: TRBJ1-4; d_gene: TRBD1; abundance: NA; v_gene: TRBV19; CDR3nt: TGTGCCAGTGAGCGGACAGGGGGCGCCCGCGGAAAACTGTTTTTT; CDR3aa: CASERTGGARGKLFF
j_gene: TRBJ1-2; d_gene: NA; abundance: NA; v_gene: TRBV2; CDR3nt: TGTGCCAGCGAGAGCGGGGGGGGATATGGCTACACCTTC; CDR3aa: CASESGGGYGYTF
j_gene: TRBJ2-7; d_gene: TRBD1; abundance: NA; v_gene: TRBV10-3; CDR3nt: TGTGCCATCAGGCCTCCACAGGGGTACGAGCAGTACTTC; CDR3aa: CAIRPPQGYEQYF
j_gene: TRBJ2-7; d_gene: TRBD1; abundance: NA; v_gene: TRBV6-1; CDR3nt: TGTGCCAGCAGTGAAGGCGGACAGGGGGCTAGAGGCGAGCAGTACTTC; CDR3aa: CASSEGGQGARGEQYF
j_gene: TRBJ2-3; d_gene: TRBD2; abundance: NA; v_gene: TRBV10-3; CDR3nt: TGTGCCATCAATCCTAGCGGGGAAAGCACAGATACGCAGTATTTT; CDR3aa: CAINPSGESTDTQYF
j_gene: TRBJ1-4; d_gene: NA; abundance: few; v_gene: TRBV5-1; CDR3nt: TGCGCCAGCAGCTTGACGCCCGTTACTGGTGAAAAACTGTTTTTT; CDR3aa: CASSLTPVTGEKLFF
j_gene: TRBJ1-2; d_gene: NA; abundance: NA; v_gene: TRBV28; CDR3nt: TGTGCCAGCATGTGGGGGGGGGTTAGCTTAAGTGGCTACACCTTC; CDR3aa: CASMWGGVSLSGYTF
j_gene: TRBJ2-1; d_gene: NA; abundance: NA; v_gene: TRBV5-1; CDR3nt: TGCGCCAGCAGCTTGTCGACTCCCCAAGCCGATGAGCAGTTCTTC; CDR3aa: CASSLSTPQADEQFF
j_gene: TRBJ1-1; d_gene: TRBD1; abundance: NA; v_gene: TRBV10-1; CDR3nt: TGCGCCAGCAGTGAGTCGCGGGCAGGGGGCTGGTCGGGGAGCCCTGAAGCTTTCTTT; CDR3aa: CASSESRAGGWSGSPEAFF
j_gene: TRBJ2-1; d_gene: TRBD1; abundance: NA; v_gene: TRBV11-3; CDR3nt: TGTGCCAGCAGCCCGTATGGGACAGGGGACTACAATGAGCAGTTCTTC; CDR3aa: CASSPYGTGDYNEQFF
j_gene: TRBJ1-6; d_gene: NA; abundance: NA; v_gene: TRBV5-4; CDR3nt: TGTGCCAGCAGCCAGGAAAATAATTCACCCCTCCACTTT; CDR3aa: CASSQENNSPLHF